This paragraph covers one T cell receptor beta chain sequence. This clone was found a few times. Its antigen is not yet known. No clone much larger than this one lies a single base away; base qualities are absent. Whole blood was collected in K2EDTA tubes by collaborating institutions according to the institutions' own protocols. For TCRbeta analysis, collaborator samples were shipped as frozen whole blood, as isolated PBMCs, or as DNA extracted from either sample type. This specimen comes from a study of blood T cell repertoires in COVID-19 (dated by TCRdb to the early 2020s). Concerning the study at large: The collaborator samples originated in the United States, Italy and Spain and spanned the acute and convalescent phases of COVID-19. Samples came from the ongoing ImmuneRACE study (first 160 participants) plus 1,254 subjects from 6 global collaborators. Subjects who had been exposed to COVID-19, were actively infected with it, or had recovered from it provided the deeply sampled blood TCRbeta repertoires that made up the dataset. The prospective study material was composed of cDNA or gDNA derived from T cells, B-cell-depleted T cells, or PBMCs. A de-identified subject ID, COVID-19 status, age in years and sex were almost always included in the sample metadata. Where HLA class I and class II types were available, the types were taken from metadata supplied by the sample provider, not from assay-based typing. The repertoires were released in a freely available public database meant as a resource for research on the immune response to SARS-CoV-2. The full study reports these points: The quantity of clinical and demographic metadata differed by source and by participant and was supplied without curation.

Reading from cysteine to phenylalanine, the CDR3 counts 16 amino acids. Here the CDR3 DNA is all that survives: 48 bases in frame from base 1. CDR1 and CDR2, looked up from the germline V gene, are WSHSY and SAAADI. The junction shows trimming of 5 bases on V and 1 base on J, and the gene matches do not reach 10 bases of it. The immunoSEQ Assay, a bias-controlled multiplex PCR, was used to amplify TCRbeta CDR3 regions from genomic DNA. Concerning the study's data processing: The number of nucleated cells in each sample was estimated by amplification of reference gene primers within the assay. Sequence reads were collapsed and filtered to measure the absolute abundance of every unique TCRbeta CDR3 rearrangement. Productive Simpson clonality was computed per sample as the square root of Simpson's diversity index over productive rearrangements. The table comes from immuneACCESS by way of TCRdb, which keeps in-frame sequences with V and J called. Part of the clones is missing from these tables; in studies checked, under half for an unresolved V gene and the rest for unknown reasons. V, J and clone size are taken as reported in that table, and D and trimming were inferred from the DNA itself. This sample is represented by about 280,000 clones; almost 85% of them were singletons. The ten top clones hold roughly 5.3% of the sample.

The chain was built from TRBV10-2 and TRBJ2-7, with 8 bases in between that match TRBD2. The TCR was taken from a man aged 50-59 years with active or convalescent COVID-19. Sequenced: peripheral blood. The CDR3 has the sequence CASSSLGQRESYEQYF. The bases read TGCGCCAGCAGTTCTTTGGGCCAGCGGGAGTCCTACGAGCAGTACTTC.